These 29 T cell receptor beta chains were all obtained from the same sample, sequenced in a study of vaccination effects on CD4 cells after COVID-19. Produced via immunoSEQ multiplex PCR; TCRdb's table is partial and in-frame only. Of 40,000 or so clones detected, over 80% appear once; the ten largest clones hold nearly 3%. The culture ran for around nine days, and then CD4+ T cells were isolated. No antigen is known for these receptors. Material: CD4+ T cells from PBMCs cultured without peptide, obtained before COVID-19 vaccination. The receptors were sampled from a human donor who received a COVID-19 vaccine.

V is TRBV24-1 and J is TRBJ2-5; 11 positions match TRBD1. The CDR3 length is 16 residues. Germline values: CDR1 KGHDR, CDR2 SFDVKD. The ends lost 4 bases at V and 5 bases at J; junction bases unmatched: 8. CDR3 sequence reads: CATSDRTGGALETQYF. DNA for the CDR3: TGTGCCACCAGTGACCGGACAGGGGGCGCATTGGAGACCCAGTACTTC.

The chain links TRBV29-1 to TRBJ1-2; D gene uncertain. The germline V and J ends were trimmed by 8 bases and 1 base, with 20 bases remaining between them. This CDR3 has 15 amino acids. CDR1 and CDR2 from the germline V gene are SQVTM and ANQGSEA. CDR3 amino acids: CSPLDTMPNNYGYTF. CDR3 DNA sequence: TGCAGCCCTCTAGACACAATGCCTAATAACTATGGCTACACCTTC.

As for this clone: A read error may explain this, as a much larger clone is one base away. Other DNA sequences in the same sample also yield this CDR3. The J gene is TRBJ2-6, the V gene TRBV3-1 (or the pseudogene TRBV3-2); 8 bases line up with TRBD1. After removal of 4 bases from V and 2 bases from J, the junction contained 7 bases not matched to a gene. CDR1 LGHDT and CDR2 YNNKEL come from the germline V gene (reference sequence). This CDR3 is built from 17 residues. The DNA of the CDR3 is TGTGCCAGCAGCCCGCGAGACAGGGGAGCTGGGGCCAACGTCCTGACTTTC. The encoded protein is CASSPRDRGAGANVLTF.

The V call is TRBV12-3 or TRBV12-4, the J call TRBJ2-2, with D unresolved. CDR3 length: 13 residues. V lost 6 bases to trimming and J lost 13 bases, with 18 bases between them. For the CDR3, the DNA is TGTGCCAGCAGACCGACCGCCACCTGGGCGCTGTTTTTT. Translated: CASRPTATWALFF.

This sequence joins TRBV11-2 and TRBJ1-6, with a weak D call TRBD1 (5 bases). This CDR3 has 17 residues. Trimming stripped 5 bases from V and 2 bases from J, with 16 bases between. Germline V gene data show CDR1 as SGHAT and CDR2 as FQNNGV. CDR3 sequence: CASSRSGGNTYNSPLHF. For the CDR3, the DNA is TGTGCCAGCAGCCGATCGGGGGGGAACACCTATAATTCACCCCTCCACTTT.

This clone appeared a few times. The V gene is TRBV29-1, the J gene TRBJ1-2; 10 positions match TRBD1. V was clipped by 1 base and J by 2 bases; unmatched bases: 4. CDR3 length: 15 residues. Per germline, CDR1 SQVTM and CDR2 ANQGSEA. The CDR3 reads CSVEGQGAQNYGYTF. For the CDR3, the DNA is TGCAGCGTTGAAGGACAGGGGGCTCAAAACTATGGCTACACCTTC.

The chain has TRBV3-1 (or the pseudogene TRBV3-2) and TRBJ2-7; possible D gene TRBD1, 6 bases. The germline CDR1 and CDR2 sequences are LGHDT and YNNKEL (reference sequence). Trimming left V 2 bases short and J 7 bases short, with 9 bases between. The CDR3 length is 12 residues. CDR3: CASSQRQVEQYV. CDR3 in DNA: TGTGCCAGCAGCCAAAGACAGGTAGAGCAGTACGTC.

The J gene is TRBJ2-3, the V gene TRBV11-2; no clear D gene. The V gene's germline CDR1 is SGHAT and CDR2 FQNNGV. The CDR3 extends over 16 amino acids. V gave up 1 base and J gave up 0 bases, with 11 bases separating them. The CDR3 here is CASSLVFVGSTDTQYF. The CDR3 coding sequence is TGTGCCAGCAGCTTAGTCTTTGTGGGGAGCACAGATACGCAGTATTTT.

The rearrangement joins TRBV9 to TRBJ2-5, with TRBD2 as a possible D gene (6 bases). The CDR3 consists of 17 residues. V was trimmed by 0 bases and J by 3 bases, leaving 18 bases between them. CDR1 and CDR2 from the germline V gene are SGDLS and YYNGEE. In nucleotides, the CDR3 is TGTGCCAGCAGCGTAGACCCCCCTGGAGGGGTAAAAGAGACCCAGTACTTC. Residues: CASSVDPPGGVKETQYF.

V gene TRBV12-1 combines with J gene TRBJ2-2; the table's D gene call, TRBD1, was not cross checked with the DNA. TRBV12-1 is tagged as a pseudogene. The CDR3 runs 11 residues. This chain's CDR3 is CATPGHGELFF. The CDR3 nucleotides are TGTGCCACCCCGGGACACGGGGAGCTGTTTTTT.

There are a few counts of this clone. The chain employs TRBV9 and TRBJ2-2; the match to TRBD1 covers 12 bases. With V trimmed by 0 bases and J by 7 bases, 4 bases remained unmatched. Germline V gene data show CDR1 as SGDLS and CDR2 as YYNGEE. The CDR3 runs to 16 residues. CDR3 DNA: TGTGCCAGCAGCGTAGAGGGACAGGGGGCTCTCGGGGAGCTGTTTTTT. Its protein is CASSVEGQGALGELFF.

The chain couples TRBV7-2 to TRBJ2-3; 12 bases are shared with TRBD2. Germline CDR1 SGHTA, CDR2 FQGNSA. Germline trimming cut 1 base from V and 5 bases from J; bases unmatched to any gene: 7. The CDR3 totals 17 residues. CDR3 sequence: CASSLGASGGAQDTQYF. The CDR3 DNA reads as TGTGCCAGCAGCTTAGGGGCTAGCGGGGGGGCCCAAGATACGCAGTATTTT.

This clone appeared a few times. This rearrangement joins TRBV2 to TRBJ2-5, with 9 bases lining up with TRBD1. The CDR3 has 12 residues. V shed 8 bases, J shed 6 bases, and the junction held 4 bases outside the gene matches. Germline-derived CDR1 and CDR2 are SNHLY and FYNNEI. As DNA, the CDR3 is TGTGCCAGCCGGGACAGGGTAAAGACCCAGTACTTC. Encoded protein: CASRDRVKTQYF.

The chain links TRBV5-1 to TRBJ2-3; no reliable D call. The CDR3 contains 13 residues. In germline, CDR1 is SGHRS, CDR2 YFSETQ. Trimming removed 4 bases from V and 5 bases from J, with 11 bases in between. CDR3: CASSLLEGDTQYF. Here the CDR3 DNA reads TGCGCCAGCAGCCTACTGGAAGGAGATACGCAGTATTTT.

V gene TRBV10-2 combines with J gene TRBJ2-2, with D unclear. Trimming removed 4 bases at V and 2 bases at J, with 8 bases between. The CDR3 length is 14 residues. Looked up from germline, CDR1 is WSHSY and CDR2 is SAAADI. The CDR3 coding sequence is TGCGCCAGCAGTGGCCTCGTCAACACCGGGGAGCTGTTTTTT. Amino acids: CASSGLVNTGELFF.

The V call is TRBV29-1, the J call TRBJ2-2; 7 positions match TRBD1. The V gene's germline CDR1 is SQVTM and CDR2 ANQGSEA. Losses at the gene ends were 5 bases for V and 6 bases for J; bases not matched to a gene: 6. The CDR3 extends over 13 amino acids. CDR3 DNA sequence: TGCAGCGTTCGGACAGGAAGGCCCGGGGAGCTGTTTTTT. Translated: CSVRTGRPGELFF.

V and J are TRBV7-3 and TRBJ2-5; TRBD1 matches 11 bases. Germline-derived CDR1 and CDR2 are SGHTA and FQGTGA. There are 14 residues in the CDR3. V lost 11 bases and J lost 6; bases outside the gene matches: 11. Here the CDR3 reads CASASGQGAKTQYF. The CDR3 DNA is TGTGCCTCAGCATCCGGACAGGGGGCCAAGACCCAGTACTTC. Supplemented by reference TRBV7-3 and TRBJ2-5, the full variable domain reads GAGVSQTPSNKVTEKGKYVELRCDPISGHTALYWYRQSLGQGPEFLIYFQGTGAADDSGLPNDRFFAVRPEGSVSTLKIQRTERGDSAVYLCASASGQGAKTQYFGPGTRLLVL.

The chain combines TRBV7-2 with TRBJ1-2; D remains ambiguous. CDR1 SGHTA and CDR2 FQGNSA come from the germline V gene. Trimming took off 5 bases at V and 8 bases at J, with 9 bases between the two ends. This CDR3 has 11 amino acids. CDR3 residues: CASSLSTGYTF. The CDR3 DNA reads as TGTGCCAGCAGCCTATCTACGGGCTACACCTTC.

This chain connects TRBV28 to TRBJ2-7, with 8 bases matching TRBD2. The CDR3 has 14 amino acids. Germline V CDR1 and CDR2: MDHEN, SYDVKM. Germline trimming cut 7 bases from V and 5 bases from J; bases unmatched to any gene: 10. The CDR3 region is CASTPGGEGDEQYV. The CDR3 coding sequence is TGTGCCAGCACCCCCGGGGGGGAAGGGGACGAGCAGTACGTC.

This clone turned up a few times. This sequence joins TRBV7-2 and TRBJ2-3, with 7 bases matching TRBD2. V was pared by 2 bases and J by 11 bases, with 10 bases of the junction left unmatched. The CDR3 extends over 14 amino acids. Germline-derived CDR1 and CDR2 are SGHTA and FQGNSA. The CDR3 protein is CASSLSGAPSRQYF. The CDR3 DNA sequence: TGTGCCAGCAGCTTAAGCGGGGCCCCTAGTAGGCAGTATTTT.

The rearrangement uses TRBV12-3 or TRBV12-4 and TRBJ2-1; TRBD1 might be the D (6 bases). V lost 3 bases, J lost 9 bases, and 6 bases lay in between. The CDR3 totals 11 residues. The chain's CDR3 is CASSFRGEQFF. For the CDR3, the DNA is TGTGCCAGCAGTTTCAGGGGTGAGCAGTTCTTC.

The chain couples TRBV7-3 to TRBJ2-3, with 13 bases fitting TRBD2. With 3 bases clipped from V and 2 bases from J, the junction kept 2 bases outside the gene matches. The germline CDR1 and CDR2 sequences are SGHTA and FQGTGA. The length of the CDR3 is 16 residues. In nucleotides, the CDR3 is TGTGCCAGCAGCTTGACTAGCGGGGGGTTCACAGATACGCAGTATTTT. Translating it yields CASSLTSGGFTDTQYF.

This chain uses TRBV28 with TRBJ1-2; 12 nucleotides line up with TRBD1. Germline CDR1 is MDHEN and CDR2 is SYDVKM. This CDR3 has 14 residues. Trimming at V came to 8 bases and at J to 4 bases, leaving 5 bases not matched to a gene. As DNA, the CDR3 is TGTGCCAGCGAGGGACAGGGGGCCACCTATGGCTACACCTTC. This sequence encodes CASEGQGATYGYTF.

The V gene is TRBV4-2, the J gene TRBJ2-5; TRBD2 is a possible D gene (6 bases). V lost 2 bases and J 4 bases, leaving 8 bases between the germline ends. Germline CDR1 and CDR2: LGHNA and YNFKEQ. The CDR3 covers 13 residues. The DNA for the CDR3 is TGTGCCAGCAGCCAATTAGCGGTAGAGACCCAGTACTTC. Translation: CASSQLAVETQYF.

The chain has TRBV7-3 and TRBJ2-1; unclear D gene. Germline V lookup: CDR1 SGHTA, CDR2 FQGTGA. The CDR3 is 14 amino acids. With 1 base removed from V and 0 bases from J, the gap between germline ends came to 4 bases. This chain's CDR3 is CASSLKGSYNEQFF. CDR3 in DNA: TGTGCCAGCAGCTTAAAGGGCTCCTACAATGAGCAGTTCTTC.

The chain joins TRBV3-1 (or the pseudogene TRBV3-2) to TRBJ2-5; TRBD2 aligns across 15 bases. The CDR3 is 17 amino acids. Germline trimming cut 5 bases from V and 5 bases from J; bases unmatched to any gene: 9. Germline V gene lookup returns CDR1 LGHDT and CDR2 YNNKEL (reference sequence). The CDR3 spells CASSRRTSGGARETQYF. CDR3 nucleotides: TGTGCCAGCAGCAGAAGGACTAGCGGGGGGGCCCGGGAGACCCAGTACTTC.

The chain is built from TRBV7-2 and TRBJ2-1, with unresolved D. The V gene's germline CDR1 is SGHTA and CDR2 FQGNSA. The length of the CDR3 is 15 residues. V shed 6 bases and J shed 0 bases, with 12 bases lying between them. The CDR3 DNA reads TGTGCCAGCAGGCCATCTACGAGCTCCTACAATGAGCAGTTCTTC. The encoded protein is CASRPSTSSYNEQFF.

The rearrangement links TRBV5-8 to TRBJ2-1; unclear D gene. V was clipped by 5 bases and J by 10 bases, with 16 bases between them. The CDR3 totals 13 residues. Germline CDR1 is SGHTS and CDR2 is YDEGEE. The CDR3 region is CASRPAGRMEQFF. In DNA form, the CDR3 reads TGTGCCAGCAGACCGGCCGGACGGATGGAGCAGTTCTTC.

The chain recombines TRBV6-5 with TRBJ1-5; D ambiguous. V was shortened by 7 bases and J by 4 bases, with 5 bases between the two germline ends. This CDR3 has 11 residues. Germline CDR1 is MNHEY and CDR2 is SVGAGI. The CDR3: CASKENQPQHF. CDR3 nucleotides: TGTGCCAGCAAAGAAAATCAGCCCCAGCATTTT.